This record concerns one TCR beta chain sequence. Antigen: not known. The data originate from a study of monozygotic twins with inflammatory bowel disease. Whole-study findings and limits: A single strong clonotype or signal linked to IBD was not supported.

After re-calling the 5' RACE reads, TCRdb lists one entry per CDR3 protein, DNA absent. The sample totals about 350,000 distinct CDR3 sequences; its top ten clones hold 2% to 2.5%. Each donor had roughly 2.3 ml of blood drawn. The length of the CDR3 is 17 residues. Germline V gene sequence: CDR1 SGHRS, CDR2 YFSETQ. Sequencing was performed on blood. The chain is built from TRBV5-1 and TRBJ2-3; TCRdb calls TRBD2, which cannot be checked without DNA. The receptor's source is a human donor with ulcerative colitis or Crohn's disease, or a healthy co-twin of an affected twin (not recorded which). The CDR3: CASSSRELAGGKDTQYF.